Shown below are 10 T cell receptor beta chains from a single sample sequenced in a study of cytomegalovirus exposure and HLA in healthy donors (dated by TCRdb to between 2016 and 2019). Library preparation used the immunoSEQ multiplex PCR assay. For the multiplex PCR, a mixture combining 60 forward primers for TCR Vbeta segments and 13 reverse primers for TCR Jbeta segments was used. This is the immuneACCESS table as TCRdb keeps it, with only in-frame sequences that have V and J called. A part of the clones is gone; compared with another copy, unresolved V genes explain less than half, and the rest is unexplained. This sample gives over 150,000 clones in total; 60% to 85% of them show up just once. Jointly, the top ten make up 3% to 4% of the sample. Sequencing was carried out using PBMCs. These TCRs come from a woman in her forties in good health and CMV-seronegative.

The chain couples TRBV28 to TRBJ1-4; D is unclear. Trimming cost V 9 bases and J 4 bases, with 12 bases left between them. The CDR3 covers 13 residues. Germline V gene data show CDR1 as MDHEN and CDR2 as SYDVKM. The CDR3 DNA reads TGTGCCAGTCTCCTGAGGCATAATGAAAAACTGTTTTTT. It specifies CASLLRHNEKLFF.

V is TRBV5-6 and J is TRBJ1-6, with 7 bases identical to TRBD1. Germline V lookup: CDR1 SGHDT, CDR2 YYEEEE. The V and J ends lost 4 bases and 9 bases, in that order; junction bases with no gene match: 7. The CDR3 sequence is 14 residues long. The CDR3 loop is CASSGDRHSSPLHF. The DNA for the CDR3 is TGTGCCAGCAGCGGGGACAGACATAGTTCACCCCTCCACTTT.

Judged by abundance, this clone is medium-sized. The V and J genes are TRBV4-2 and TRBJ1-1; perhaps TRBD1 as D (5 bases). The V end was cut by 4 bases, the J end by 1 base, with 19 bases between. CDR1 LGHNA and CDR2 YNFKEQ come from the germline V gene. This CDR3 contains 17 residues. The CDR3 bases are TGTGCCAGCAGCCCGGAGGGGTCCGCCAGGACGAACACTGAAGCTTTCTTT. Amino acids: CASSPEGSARTNTEAFF.

The rearrangement uses TRBV2 and TRBJ2-1; D not certain. Germline V gene sequence: CDR1 SNHLY, CDR2 FYNNEI. The V end lost 4 bases, the J end lost 6 bases, and 7 bases lay between the germline ends. This CDR3 contains 12 residues. The CDR3 DNA sequence: TGTGCCAGCAGTGGCTTAGTCAATGAGCAGTTCTTC. This gives the protein CASSGLVNEQFF.

The chain links TRBV11-2 to TRBJ2-5; maybe TRBD2 (5 bases). Trimming left V 0 bases short and J 5 bases short, with 13 bases between. Germline-derived CDR1 and CDR2 are SGHAT and FQNNGV. This CDR3 has 15 amino acids. CDR3 DNA: TGTGCCAGCAGCTTAGATCGCGGGTGGTCTGAGACCCAGTACTTC. Protein product: CASSLDRGWSETQYF.

The chain carries TRBV30 and TRBJ1-4, with a possible D match to TRBD1 (5 bases). Germline V gene data show CDR1 as GTSNPN and CDR2 as SVGIG (reference sequence). V lost 8 bases and J lost 4, with 20 bases in between. CDR3 length equals 15 residues. The CDR3: CAGRDCPGNNEKLFF. In nucleotides, the CDR3 is TGTGCCGGACGGGACTGCCCCGGGAATAATGAAAAACTGTTTTTT.

This chain links TRBV19 with TRBJ1-3; 10 bases align to TRBD1. This CDR3 contains 15 residues. Germline assignment: CDR1 LNHDA and CDR2 SQIVND (reference sequence). V lost 8 bases to trimming and J lost 1 base; unmatched junction nucleotides: 5. This chain's CDR3 is CASGDRGESGNTIYF. DNA for the CDR3: TGTGCCAGTGGGGACAGGGGAGAGTCTGGAAACACCATATATTTT.

CDR3 protein: CASSPLVLSPLHF. The CDR3 DNA reads TGTGCCAGCAGTCCGCTGGTACTTTCACCCCTCCACTTT. The chain joins TRBV27 to TRBJ1-6; D remains ambiguous. Germline CDR1 and CDR2: MNHEY and SMNVEV (reference sequence). CDR3 length: 13 amino acids. Deletions cut 5 bases from V and 9 bases from J, with 11 bases between.

In this sample, this clone turned up once. The chain recombines TRBV6-5 with TRBJ1-1; 11 bases are shared with TRBD1. The CDR3 totals 15 residues. The germline V gene encodes CDR1 MNHEY and CDR2 SVGAGI. V was pared by 6 bases and J by 1 base, with 4 bases of the junction left unmatched. DNA of the CDR3: TGTGCCAGCAGATCCGGGACAGGGGGGAACACTGAAGCTTTCTTT. This translates into CASRSGTGGNTEAFF.

V and J are TRBV27 and TRBJ1-5; D unclear. V shed 3 bases and J shed 3 bases, with 6 bases lying between them. The germline gives CDR1 MNHEY, CDR2 SMNVEV (reference sequence). This CDR3 spans 13 amino acids. The DNA of the CDR3 is TGTGCCAGCAGTTTTAGCTACAATCAGCCCCAGCATTTT. Its protein is CASSFSYNQPQHF.